This T cell receptor beta chain came from a study of T-cell memory formation after mild COVID-19. From the 5' RACE reads, TCRdb called clonotypes with MiXCR, one entry per CDR3 protein. The top ten hold roughly 3.5% of the sample, which has under 250,000 distinct CDR3 sequences, around 9.1% seen once. V was pared by 4 bases and J by 6 bases, with 13 bases of the junction left unmatched. Germline-derived CDR1 and CDR2 are LGHNA and YSLEER. This CDR3 comprises 18 residues. This TCR was sampled from a young man who had mild COVID-19 (a few samples of this study predate the infection). Cell type and time point are not known. The sequencing input was PBMCs or a T cell subset sorted from them (not recorded which). The V and J genes are TRBV4-3 and TRBJ2-2; 11 bases line up with TRBD2. The CDR3 region has the DNA TGCGCCAGCAGCCGAGATTTTACTAGCGGGGGAGAACCCGGGGAGCTGTTTTTT. Amino acid sequence: CASSRDFTSGGEPGELFF.